Listed below are T cell receptor beta chains from one sample, sequenced in a study of blood T cells in healthy people across ages. MiXCR, run by TCRdb on the 5' RACE reads, gives a single entry per CDR3 protein. The table lists roughly 1 million distinct CDR3 sequences, under 30% of them singletons. In addition, the sample was reused for a study of T cells of mothers and their children.

Sequencing was carried out using blood. The receptors derive from a girl aged 2-10 years in good health. CDR3s include the opening cysteine and the closing phenylalanine or tryptophan. A D gene is named only where the DNA matches it firmly. The size entry is marked missing in some rows and otherwise reads once, few, many or a size class.

D gene,J gene,clone size,V gene,CDR3 protein,CDR3 DNA
.,TRBJ1-2,few,TRBV29-1,CSVEDVPEGSYGYTF,TGCAGCGTTGAAGATGTCCCGGAGGGTAGCTATGGCTACACCTTC
TRBD1,TRBJ1-5,few,TRBV2,CASRVTGNPQPQHF,TGTGCCAGCAGAGTGACAGGGAATCCGCAGCCCCAGCATTTT
.,TRBJ2-1,few,TRBV20-1,CSAGLVGEQFF,TGCAGTGCAGGATTGGTAGGTGAGCAGTTCTTC
TRBD1,TRBJ1-5,few,TRBV29-1,CSVGQGDQPQHF,TGCAGCGTGGGACAGGGCGATCAGCCCCAGCATTTT
.,TRBJ1-2,few,TRBV3-1,CASSQDSGSNGYTF,TGTGCCAGCAGCCAAGACTCAGGGTCGAATGGCTACACCTTC
.,TRBJ1-6,.,TRBV7-2,CASSKRGNSPLHF,TGTGCCAGCAGCAAACGGGGGAATTCACCCCTCCACTTT
TRBD1,TRBJ2-5,few,TRBV20-1,CSARVEGAETQYF,TGCAGTGCTAGAGTAGAGGGGGCCGAGACCCAGTACTTC
.,TRBJ2-7,.,TRBV3-1,CASSQDLSNPYEQYF,TGTGCCAGCAGCCAAGACTTATCGAATCCCTACGAGCAGTACTTC
.,TRBJ1-4,few,TRBV20-1,CSARNPTSPGEKLFF,TGCAGTGCTAGAAATCCGACATCTCCAGGGGAAAAACTGTTTTTT
.,TRBJ2-1,.,TRBV7-2,CASSLAAYGTTRDEQFF,TGTGCCAGCAGCTTAGCCGCGTACGGGACCACTAGGGATGAGCAGTTCTTC
.,TRBJ1-2,many,TRBV2,CASSDQGNYGYTF,TGTGCCAGCAGTGATCAGGGGAACTATGGCTACACCTTC
.,TRBJ1-2,few,TRBV20-1,CSAYRDYGYTF,TGCAGTGCTTACAGGGACTATGGCTACACCTTC
.,TRBJ2-7,.,TRBV5-1,CASSLGGDARYEQYF,TGCGCCAGCAGCTTAGGAGGGGATGCCCGCTACGAGCAGTACTTC
TRBD2,TRBJ2-1,.,TRBV20-1,CSARSTSGGLNEQFF,TGCAGTGCTAGATCCACTAGCGGGGGCTTAAATGAGCAGTTCTTC
.,TRBJ2-1,.,TRBV24-1,CATSGIVYNEQFF,TGTGCCACCAGTGGCATAGTCTACAATGAGCAGTTCTTC
TRBD2,TRBJ2-5,.,TRBV20-1,CSARDSGRAVETQYF,TGCAGTGCTAGAGATAGCGGGAGGGCCGTCGAGACCCAGTACTTC
TRBD1,TRBJ2-7,.,TRBV20-1,CSASQGQYEQYF,TGCAGTGCTAGTCAGGGACAGTACGAGCAGTACTTC
TRBD2,TRBJ2-1,few,TRBV20-1,CSATTPGGGDYNEQFF,TGCAGTGCTACGACTCCCGGGGGGGGAGACTACAATGAGCAGTTCTTC
.,TRBJ1-1,.,TRBV7-3,CASSATGSPVLRTEAFF,TGTGCCAGCAGCGCCACAGGGAGCCCCGTATTGAGAACTGAAGCTTTCTTT
.,TRBJ2-5,.,TRBV6-2/TRBV6-3,CASSYSSGGTSQYF,TGTGCCAGCAGTTACTCGTCCGGGGGGACATCGCAGTACTTC